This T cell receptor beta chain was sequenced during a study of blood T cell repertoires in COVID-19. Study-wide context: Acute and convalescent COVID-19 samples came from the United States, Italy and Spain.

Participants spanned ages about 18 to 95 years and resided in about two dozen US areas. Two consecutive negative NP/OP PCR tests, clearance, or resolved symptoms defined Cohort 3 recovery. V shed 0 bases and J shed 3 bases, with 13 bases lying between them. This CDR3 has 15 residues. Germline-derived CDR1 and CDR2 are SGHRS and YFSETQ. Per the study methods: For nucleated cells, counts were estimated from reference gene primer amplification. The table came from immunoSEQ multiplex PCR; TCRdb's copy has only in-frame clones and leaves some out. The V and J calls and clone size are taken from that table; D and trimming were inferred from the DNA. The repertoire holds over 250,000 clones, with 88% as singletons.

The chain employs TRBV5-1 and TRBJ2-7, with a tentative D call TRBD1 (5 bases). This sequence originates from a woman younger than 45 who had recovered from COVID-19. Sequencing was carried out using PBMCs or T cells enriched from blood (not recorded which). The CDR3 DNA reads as TGCGCCAGCAGCTTGGCCGGGCCCCAGGGCTACGAGCAGTACTTC. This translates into CASSLAGPQGYEQYF.